A selection of T cell receptor beta chains follows, all from one sample in a study of T-cell reconstitution after alpha-beta-depleted transplantation in children. TCRdb reprocessed the PCR reads via MiXCR and lists one record per CDR3 protein. The table lists about 590,000 distinct CDR3 sequences, 10% to 15% of them singletons, with 2.2% in the top ten. The specimen comprised PBMCs, mostly from graft donor cells, sampled 360 days after TCRalphabeta/CD19-depleted stem cell transplant. These receptors were obtained from a male patient younger than 18 who had a stem cell transplant for acute myeloid leukemia, so the T cells may come from the graft donor. Both conserved end residues are trimmed from each CDR3. Each record gives: V gene, J gene, clone size, CDR3 protein. A clone size is listed for some rows: how often the clone was seen (once, few, many), or a class if it is expanded.

TRBV29-1	TRBJ2-2	few	SAQRPGLAETGELF
TRBV7-8	TRBJ2-2	-	ASSLVTASGRTGGELF
TRBV12-3/TRBV12-4	TRBJ2-7	few	ASSLAAGGEQY
TRBV28	TRBJ2-1	few	ASSLPGQGIYNEQF
TRBV12-3/TRBV12-4	TRBJ2-7	few	ASSLGWDLYEQY
TRBV7-3	TRBJ2-7	-	ASSLTPVLSYEQY
TRBV11-2	TRBJ2-7	-	ASSSLLYEQY
TRBV7-6	TRBJ2-7	many	ASSQRDSPYEQY
TRBV20-1	TRBJ1-2	-	SAPRGGLGYGYT
TRBV20-1	TRBJ2-7	-	SAPGQGSVYEQY
TRBV4-3	TRBJ2-5	few	ASSQVSSGRETQY
TRBV29-1	TRBJ2-7	many	SVKSSLYEQY
TRBV20-1	TRBJ1-1	-	SAGIQGVAF
TRBV5-1	TRBJ2-1	few	ASPPRGQYYNEQF
TRBV9	TRBJ2-7	few	ASSIKLGSEQY
TRBV2	TRBJ2-7	few	ASGEGRYPYEQY
TRBV6-2/TRBV6-3	TRBJ2-3	-	ASSYSGGPADTQY
TRBV12-3/TRBV12-4	TRBJ2-5	few	ASSFSSLETQY
TRBV4-1	TRBJ2-3	-	ASSQSLFAGVVDTQY
TRBV3-1	TRBJ2-7	few	ASSQVRPQSRGRLSSYEQY
TRBV5-1	TRBJ1-5	few	ASSFGANQPQH
TRBV13	TRBJ2-1	-	ASSRAGTSGGDEQF
TRBV29-1	TRBJ2-3	many	SVAGVDTQY
TRBV9	TRBJ2-5	few	ASSVAQGGETQY
TRBV9	TRBJ2-7	-	ASSPGGQGRNEQY
TRBV27	TRBJ2-1	few	ASGREALHNEQF
TRBV3-1	TRBJ2-1	few	ASSQEPTLYNEQF
TRBV7-2	TRBJ2-4	few	ASSLAGGPKNIQY